The following is a TCR beta chain sequence with its context. This sample was taken from a study of shared clonotypes between healthy human individuals. The CDR3 spans 12 residues. Trimming cost V 8 bases and J 0 bases, with 8 bases left between them. Germline V lookup: CDR1 MNHNS, CDR2 SASEGT. Sequencing used immunoSEQ multiplex PCR; TCRdb keeps in-frame clones, though not all of them. This sample carries approximately 530,000 clones, roughly 95% of them seen once, and the ten largest clones take approximately 0.06%. The sequence derives from a woman in her thirties in good health. Sequenced: naive CD4+ T cells sorted from blood. Regarding subset: CD45RA+ positively selected. The chain employs TRBV6-1 and TRBJ2-7; D might be TRBD2 (5 bases). In DNA form, the CDR3 reads TGTGCCAGCTCGACTACCTCCTACGAGCAGTACTTC. Its translation is CASSTTSYEQYF.